These 30 T cell receptor beta chains share one sample of origin, sequenced in a study of identical twins. TCRdb fed the 5' RACE reads into MiXCR, producing one record per CDR3 protein. Among roughly 1,500,000 distinct CDR3 sequences listed, under 35% were seen once. The sequenced material came from cord blood. Receptor source: a newborn girl in good health.

V usage is TRBV7-9 and J usage is TRBJ2-2; 11 bases map to TRBD2. Germline V CDR1 and CDR2: SEHNR, FQNEAQ (reference sequence). There are 14 residues in the CDR3. V was clipped by 6 bases and J by 7 bases; unmatched bases: 4. The chain's CDR3 is CASRPTSGVGELFF. The CDR3 DNA reads TGTGCCAGCAGGCCGACTAGCGGGGTCGGGGAGCTGTTTTTT. The variable domain in full, completed from reference TRBV7-9 and TRBJ2-2, reads DTGVSQNPRHKITKRGQNVTFRCDPISEHNRLYWYRQTLGQGPEFLTYFQNEAQLEKSRLLSDRFSAERPKGSFSTLEIQRTEQGDSAMYLCASRPTSGVGELFFGEGSRLTVL.

The rearrangement links TRBV6-1 to TRBJ2-5; D might be TRBD2 (5 bases). V gave up 6 bases and J gave up 1 base, with 27 bases separating them. CDR3 length equals 19 residues. Germline V gene data show CDR1 as MNHNS and CDR2 as SASEGT. Here the CDR3 DNA reads TGTGCCAGCAGAACAAGTAGATCGCGGGCCGACCACCTCCAAGAGACCCAGTACTTC. This codes for CASRTSRSRADHLQETQYF.

This clonotype was recorded a few times. The V and J genes are TRBV12-3 or TRBV12-4 and TRBJ1-2; 10 positions match TRBD1. There are 14 residues in the CDR3. Trimming took 6 bases from V and 4 from J; bases not matched to a gene: 5. The CDR3 region has the DNA TGTGCCAGCAGGCGTCGGACAGGGGGCTATGGCTACACCTTC. This gives the protein CASRRRTGGYGYTF.

This clonotype was detected many times. The gene calls are TRBV29-1 and TRBJ1-2; D unclear. Germline V CDR1 and CDR2: SQVTM, ANQGSEA. This CDR3 has 13 residues. Trimming removed 3 bases at V and 7 bases at J, with 15 bases between. For the CDR3, the DNA is TGCAGCGTTGAGCCGTCCGGTTCGGGTGGCTACACCTTC. Its protein product is CSVEPSGSGGYTF.

This clonotype has only a few counts. This sequence joins TRBV5-1 and TRBJ2-7; the D is unclear. Germline values: CDR1 SGHRS, CDR2 YFSETQ. This CDR3 is built from 14 residues. Trimming removed 4 bases at V and 2 bases at J, with 13 bases between. CDR3 nucleotide sequence: TGCGCCAGCAGCGATCAGAGTAGGACCTACGAGCAGTACTTC. Its translation is CASSDQSRTYEQYF.

This sequence joins TRBV12-3 or TRBV12-4 and TRBJ2-4; D is uncertain. The J call may be incorrect, as the DNA end agrees better with TRBJ2-7. CDR3 length: 14 amino acids. CDR3 in amino acids: CASSLDARMGEQYF. The CDR3, as DNA: TGTGCCAGCAGTTTAGATGCGAGGATGGGCGAGCAGTACTTC.

The chain couples TRBV5-1 to TRBJ2-2; 9 bases agree with TRBD2. Trimming cost V 5 bases and J 4 bases; bases outside gene matches: 12. Germline V gene sequence: CDR1 SGHRS, CDR2 YFSETQ. The CDR3 spans 17 residues. CDR3 nucleotides: TGCGCCAGCAGGTGGGGGCCGGGACTAGCAGGCACCGGGGAGCTGTTTTTT. It specifies CASRWGPGLAGTGELFF.

This clonotype was seen more than once but under ten times. This chain joins TRBV19 and TRBJ2-6; TRBD2 agrees at 15 bases. The CDR3 has 19 amino acids. Germline CDR1 reads LNHDA; CDR2 reads SQIVND (reference sequence). The junction had 3 bases not matched to a gene; V was cut back by 2 bases and J by 1 base. CDR3 sequence: CASSIPGLAGGSGANVLTF. In DNA form, the CDR3 reads TGTGCCAGTAGTATACCCGGACTAGCGGGAGGGTCTGGGGCCAACGTCCTGACTTTC.

In its sample, this clonotype was seen a few times. This sequence joins TRBV20-1 and TRBJ1-5; D is unresolved. CDR3 length: 14 amino acids. Trimming cost V 6 bases and J 1 base, with 13 bases left between them. CDR1 DFQATT and CDR2 SNEGSKA come from the germline V gene (reference sequence). CDR3 DNA sequence: TGCAGTGCCCCCCGTGGACGGAGCAATCAGCCCCAGCATTTT. Translation: CSAPRGRSNQPQHF.

The chain carries TRBV6-6 and TRBJ2-1; perhaps D is TRBD1 or TRBD2 (5 bases each). The end of the DNA is better explained by TRBJ2-7, so the J call may be wrong. The CDR3 spans 15 residues. Germline CDR1 reads MNHNY; CDR2 reads SVGAGI (reference sequence). The chain's CDR3 is CASSKPSSGHNEQYF. The CDR3 nucleotides are TGTGCCAGCAGTAAGCCCTCCAGCGGACACAATGAGCAGTACTTC.

This rearrangement joins TRBV27 to TRBJ2-3; the D is unclear. CDR1 and CDR2 from the germline V gene are MNHEY and SMNVEV (reference sequence). The CDR3 has 15 residues. V shed 6 bases and J shed 1 base, with 14 bases lying between them. CDR3 nucleotide sequence: TGTGCCAGCAGCCTCAACCCCTGGGGCACAGATACGCAGTATTTT. This codes for CASSLNPWGTDTQYF.

The chain recombines TRBV5-1 with TRBJ2-5, with D perhaps matching TRBD1 (6 bases). Germline CDR1 SGHRS, CDR2 YFSETQ. The V gene lost 4 bases and the J gene lost 5 bases, with 18 bases spanning the gap. The CDR3 length is 15 residues. The CDR3 is CASSLSSGDLETQYF. DNA for the CDR3: TGCGCCAGCAGCCTCTCGTCAGGGGATTTGGAGACCCAGTACTTC.

Worth noting for this clonotype: A read error may produce the germline difference seen at one junction end. The rearrangement joins TRBV12-3 or TRBV12-4 to TRBJ2-2, with 8 bases aligning to TRBD2. The CDR3 is 17 residues long. The CDR3 loop is CTSSAGQLAGSTGELFF. CDR3 in DNA: TGTACCAGCAGTGCCGGACAGCTAGCGGGTAGCACCGGGGAGCTGTTTTTT.

This chain uses TRBV7-8 with TRBJ1-1; tentatively, D is TRBD1 (6 bases). Trimming took off 8 bases at V and 4 bases at J, with 14 bases between the two ends. Germline-derived CDR1 and CDR2 are SGHVS and FQNEAQ. CDR3 size: 13 residues. The CDR3 reads CASVAGGLTEAFF. The DNA of the CDR3 is TGTGCCAGCGTGGCTGGGGGCCTCACTGAAGCTTTCTTT.

This clonotype was counted only a few times. The V and J genes are TRBV4-2 and TRBJ1-4; 8 bases match TRBD1. CDR1 LGHNA and CDR2 YNFKEQ come from the germline V gene. The CDR3 has 15 residues. Trimming removed 4 bases from V and 7 bases from J; junction bases left unmatched: 8. CDR3 amino acids: CASSPIVGQVEKLFF. The DNA of the CDR3 is TGTGCCAGCAGCCCGATCGTGGGACAGGTTGAAAAACTGTTTTTT.

This clonotype was detected ten times or more. The chain recombines TRBV12-3 or TRBV12-4 with TRBJ1-4; tentative D call: TRBD1 (5 bases). This CDR3 comprises 14 residues. V was shortened by 3 bases and J by 7 bases, with 12 bases between the two germline ends. The CDR3 here is CASSLASGSEKLFF. As DNA, the CDR3 is TGTGCCAGCAGTTTGGCGTCAGGGAGTGAAAAACTGTTTTTT.

The V and J genes are TRBV7-9 and TRBJ1-6, with D possibly matching TRBD1 (5 bases). The CDR3 runs to 16 residues. Germline V gene sequence: CDR1 SEHNR, CDR2 FQNEAQ (reference sequence). The V end was cut by 4 bases, the J end by 6 bases, with 16 bases between. CDR3 nucleotide sequence: TGTGCCAGCAGCTCACGAGTCGGGGGTACTAATTCACCCCTCCACTTT. Translation gives CASSSRVGGTNSPLHF.

This chain connects TRBV20-1 to TRBJ2-4; unclear D gene. The V end lost 1 base, the J end lost 0 bases, and 7 bases lay between the germline ends. Per the germline V gene, CDR1 is DFQATT and CDR2 is SNEGSKA (reference sequence). CDR3 size: 14 residues. CDR3 residues: CSARGEVAKNIQYF. In DNA form, the CDR3 reads TGCAGTGCTAGAGGGGAAGTAGCCAAAAACATTCAGTACTTC.

This clonotype was seen repeatedly, ten times or more. This chain joins TRBV24-1 and TRBJ2-3; D assignment may be TRBD1 or TRBD2 (5 bases each). Trimming pared 4 bases from V and 4 bases from J, leaving 14 bases between. The CDR3 totals 15 residues. In germline, CDR1 is KGHDR, CDR2 SFDVKD. The CDR3 bases are TGTGCCACCAGTGACCCTGGGACCCCGGCAGATACGCAGTATTTT. This codes for CATSDPGTPADTQYF.

This clonotype was recorded a few times. V gene TRBV29-1 combines with J gene TRBJ2-3; D may be TRBD2 (5 bases). The CDR3 totals 13 residues. Deletions cut 4 bases from V and 1 base from J, with 9 bases between. The germline V gene encodes CDR1 SQVTM and CDR2 ANQGSEA. The CDR3 sequence: CSVVGRGTDTQYF. Written as DNA, the CDR3 is TGCAGCGTTGTAGGGCGGGGCACAGATACGCAGTATTTT.

This clonotype was seen at least ten times. The chain combines TRBV12-3 or TRBV12-4 with TRBJ2-1; possibly TRBD2 for D (5 bases). This CDR3 contains 14 residues. Trimming left V 5 bases short and J 12 bases short, with 20 bases between. This chain's CDR3 is CASSESLSQRGQFF. The CDR3 DNA sequence: TGTGCCAGCAGTGAATCCCTTTCTCAACGGGGGCAGTTCTTC.

The chain is built from TRBV27 and TRBJ1-1, with 9 bases that match TRBD1. This CDR3 comprises 13 residues. Germline-derived CDR1 and CDR2 are MNHEY and SMNVEV (reference sequence). The J segment lost 7 bases and the V segment lost 4 bases, leaving 4 bases of the junction unmatched. The CDR3 DNA reads as TGTGCCAGCAGTTCTGGACAGGGGTTTGAAGCTTTCTTT. This gives the protein CASSSGQGFEAFF.

Of note for this clonotype: This may be a read error, as it is one base from a much larger clone. This chain joins TRBV27 and TRBJ2-6; D not certain. The CDR3 is made up of 15 amino acids. The germline V gene encodes CDR1 MNHEY and CDR2 SMNVEV (reference sequence). The CDR3, as DNA: TGTGCCGGCAGTCCTTTAGTTACTGGGGCCAACGTCCTGACTTTC. Its translation: CAGSPLVTGANVLTF.

The chain employs TRBV20-1 and TRBJ2-3; 10 bases are shared with TRBD2. The germline V gene has CDR1 DFQATT and CDR2 SNEGSKA (reference sequence). The CDR3 loop spans 18 amino acids. V lost 7 bases and J lost 0; bases outside the gene matches: 16. CDR3 sequence (DNA): TGCAGTGGCTGCCGTCCTAGCGGGAGAGTCCCTAGCACAGATACGCAGTATTTT. As protein: CSGCRPSGRVPSTDTQYF.

The V call is TRBV3-1, the J call TRBJ2-3, with TRBD2 matching over 8 bases. Germline V gives CDR1 LGHDT, CDR2 YNNKEL (reference sequence). This CDR3 contains 19 residues. J lost 0 bases, V lost 1 base, and 12 bases had no gene match. The CDR3 protein is CASSQGASSGGGSTDTQYF. Written as DNA, the CDR3 is TGTGCCAGCAGCCAAGGGGCATCTTCCGGGGGGGGTAGCACAGATACGCAGTATTTT.

This chain links TRBV12-3 or TRBV12-4 with TRBJ1-4, with a tentative D call TRBD1 (5 bases). The CDR3 covers 14 residues. V dropped 8 bases and J dropped 5 bases, with 15 bases sitting between them. The CDR3 nucleotides read TGTGCCAGCCGTAGGAGACGGGGGAATGAAAAACTGTTTTTT. Amino acids: CASRRRRGNEKLFF.

The J gene is TRBJ1-1, the V gene TRBV6-1; TRBD1 might be the D (6 bases). V was clipped by 7 bases and J by 4 bases, with 16 bases between them. CDR1 is MNHNS, CDR2 SASEGT, per germline. This CDR3 has 14 residues. The CDR3 sequence is CASTQGGGGTEAFF. The CDR3 nucleotides read TGTGCCAGCACCCAAGGTGGGGGCGGCACTGAAGCTTTCTTT.

This clonotype turned up a few times. The chain recombines TRBV4-2 with TRBJ2-3; 7 nucleotides match TRBD2. The germline V gene encodes CDR1 LGHNA and CDR2 YNFKEQ. The ends lost 6 bases at V and 2 bases at J; junction bases unmatched: 8. The CDR3 is 15 residues long. CDR3 protein: CASSPRAGNTDTQYF. DNA of the CDR3: TGTGCCAGCAGTCCCAGAGCGGGGAACACAGATACGCAGTATTTT.

This clonotype was seen only a few times. A much larger clone is a single base away; this may be a read error. The CDR3 DNA reads as TGTGCCAGCAGTTTACAGTGGGCTGAAGCTTTCTTT. Translating it yields CASSLQWAEAFF. V gene TRBV6-6 combines with J gene TRBJ1-1; D is uncertain. Germline V gene lookup returns CDR1 MNHNY and CDR2 SVGAGI (reference sequence). The CDR3 is 12 amino acids. Deletions cut 4 bases from V and 6 bases from J, with 9 bases between.

The V and J genes are TRBV4-1 and TRBJ2-4; D is possibly TRBD2 (5 bases). The CDR3 runs to 15 residues. Germline CDR1 and CDR2: MGHRA and YSYEKL. Between the trimmed V and J ends, which lost 4 bases and 0 bases, there was a span of 10 bases. The CDR3 nucleotides are TGCGCCAGCAGCCTGTCTAGCCAAGCCAAAAACATTCAGTACTTC. Amino acid sequence: CASSLSSQAKNIQYF.